The sample holds a few counts of the clone carrying this T cell receptor (beta chain). Its antigen is unidentified. The data were produced by immunoSEQ multiplex PCR, yet TCRdb's version contains in-frame clones alone and is incomplete. The repertoire holds 20,000 to 30,000 clones, roughly 85% seen once, with more than 5.5% in the top ten. These data originate in a study of vaccination effects on CD4 cells after COVID-19. The study, taken as a whole, reports: Cross-reactivity with common cold coronaviruses was shown by only 1 of 255 vaccine-induced clones in healthy vaccinees.

Germline V CDR1 and CDR2: SGDLS, YYNGEE. V gave up 4 bases and J gave up 10 bases; unmatched junction bases: 10. The CDR3 covers 15 residues. Antigen-specific CD4+ T cells expanded by the ViraFEST assay with viral peptide pools were then sequenced. Following culture for approximately 11 days, CD4+ T cells were isolated. Participants completed two doses of the BNT162b2 or mRNA-1273 vaccine. Cells had half their medium changed to IL-2 medium on days 3 and 7. The clonotype originates from a human donor who received a COVID-19 vaccine. Some clones in this sample may be carry-over from other donors' samples. Sequenced material: CD4+ T cells from PBMCs cultured with SARS-CoV-2 spike peptides, taken after COVID-19 vaccination. V gene TRBV9 combines with J gene TRBJ2-1; 11 nucleotides match TRBD2. The CDR3 here is CASSRGTSGEVEQFF. The CDR3 region has the DNA TGTGCCAGCAGCCGGGGGACTAGCGGAGAGGTCGAGCAGTTCTTC. Full variable domain (remainder filled in from reference TRBV9 and TRBJ2-1): DSGVTQTPKHLITATGQRVTLRCSPRSGDLSVYWYQQSLDQGLQFLIQYYNGEERAKGNILERFSAQQFPDLHSELNLSSLELGDSALYFCASSRGTSGEVEQFFGPGTRLTVL.